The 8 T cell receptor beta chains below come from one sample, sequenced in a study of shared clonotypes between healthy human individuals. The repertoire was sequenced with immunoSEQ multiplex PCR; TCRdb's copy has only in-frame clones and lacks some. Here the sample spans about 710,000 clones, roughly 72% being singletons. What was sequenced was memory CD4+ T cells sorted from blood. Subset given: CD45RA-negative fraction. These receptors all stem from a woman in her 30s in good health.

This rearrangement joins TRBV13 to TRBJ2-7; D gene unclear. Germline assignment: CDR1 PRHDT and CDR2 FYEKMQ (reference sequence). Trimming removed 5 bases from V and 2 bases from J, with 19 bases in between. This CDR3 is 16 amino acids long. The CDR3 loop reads CASSLQLLGGAYEQYF. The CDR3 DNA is TGTGCCAGCAGCCTACAACTCTTGGGTGGGGCCTACGAGCAGTACTTC.

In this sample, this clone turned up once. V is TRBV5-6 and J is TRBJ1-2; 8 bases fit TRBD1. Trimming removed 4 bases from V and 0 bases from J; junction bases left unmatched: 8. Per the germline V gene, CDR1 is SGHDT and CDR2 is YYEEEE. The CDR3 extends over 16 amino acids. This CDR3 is CASSRPGTGPNYGYTF. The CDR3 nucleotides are TGTGCCAGCAGCCGACCAGGGACAGGACCTAACTATGGCTACACCTTC.

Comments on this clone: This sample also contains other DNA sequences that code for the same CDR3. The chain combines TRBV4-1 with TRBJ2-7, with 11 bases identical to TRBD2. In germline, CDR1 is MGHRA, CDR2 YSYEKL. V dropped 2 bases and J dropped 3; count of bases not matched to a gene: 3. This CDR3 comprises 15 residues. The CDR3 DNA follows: TGCGCCAGCAGCCAACCGACTAGCGGGAACTACGAGCAGTACTTC. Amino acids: CASSQPTSGNYEQYF.

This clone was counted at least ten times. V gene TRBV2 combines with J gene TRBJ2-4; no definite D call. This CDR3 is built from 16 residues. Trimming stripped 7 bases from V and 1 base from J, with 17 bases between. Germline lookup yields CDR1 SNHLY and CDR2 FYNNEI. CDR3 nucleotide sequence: TGTGCCAGCACGAACCAATTGGTCTTGGCCAAAAACATTCAGTACTTC. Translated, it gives CASTNQLVLAKNIQYF.

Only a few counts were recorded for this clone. CDR3 amino acids: CASSEGLGRNYGYTF. For the CDR3, the DNA is TGTGCCAGCAGTGAAGGGCTTGGCAGAAACTATGGCTACACCTTC. The chain has TRBV6-1 and TRBJ1-2; D unclear. CDR3 length: 15 residues. Trimming took 1 base from V and 2 from J, leaving 11 bases between them. CDR1 MNHNS and CDR2 SASEGT come from the germline V gene.

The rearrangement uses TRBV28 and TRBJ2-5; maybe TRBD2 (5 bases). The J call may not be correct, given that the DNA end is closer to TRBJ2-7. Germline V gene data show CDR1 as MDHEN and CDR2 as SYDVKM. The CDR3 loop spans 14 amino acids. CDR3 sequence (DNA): TGTGCCAGCAGTTTCAGGAGGCTCACGGGCGAGCAGTACTTC. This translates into CASSFRRLTGEQYF.

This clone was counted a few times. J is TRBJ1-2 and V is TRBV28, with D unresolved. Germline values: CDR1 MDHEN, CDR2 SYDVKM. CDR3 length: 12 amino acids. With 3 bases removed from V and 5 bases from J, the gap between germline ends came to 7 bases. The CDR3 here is CASSFYRYGYTF. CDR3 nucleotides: TGTGCCAGCAGTTTTTATCGGTATGGCTACACCTTC.

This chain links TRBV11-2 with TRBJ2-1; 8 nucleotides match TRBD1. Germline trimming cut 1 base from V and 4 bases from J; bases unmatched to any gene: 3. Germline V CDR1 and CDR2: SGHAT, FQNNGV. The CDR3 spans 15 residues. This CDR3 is CASSLVGQVYNEQFF. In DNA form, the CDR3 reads TGTGCCAGCAGCTTAGTGGGACAGGTATACAATGAGCAGTTCTTC.